This note documents a single T cell receptor (beta chain) sequence. Its antigen is undetermined. Produced via immunoSEQ multiplex PCR; TCRdb's table is partial and in-frame only. The sample consists of approximately 100,000 clones, 70% to 90% of them appearing once. These data belong to a study of OX40 agonist ivuxolimab in advanced cancers. This CDR3 has 14 amino acids. The V end was cut by 7 bases, the J end by 4 bases, with 19 bases between. Germline V gene lookup returns CDR1 SQVTM and CDR2 ANQGSEA. Study-level points and caveats: Fewer expanded clones were found on average in CD4+ than in CD8+ T cells.

The chain carries TRBV29-1 and TRBJ1-2, with D possibly TRBD1 on 5 matching bases. This sequence originates from an adult with an advanced solid tumor such as melanoma, head and neck, liver or kidney cancer. The sample in question was CD4+ or CD8+ T cells sorted from blood, obtained in a trial of the OX40 agonist ivuxolimab. The CDR3 sequence is CSANGAAGFYGYTF. In nucleotides, the CDR3 is TGCAGCGCGAATGGGGCGGCGGGATTCTATGGCTACACCTTC.